What follows are 9 T cell receptor beta chains derived from one specimen sequenced in a study of patients and donors after allogeneic stem cell transplantation. TCRdb re-analysed the RT-PCR reads in MiXCR, keeping a single row per CDR3 protein. The table includes about a million distinct CDR3 sequences, more than 15% detected once. The sample comprised blood, either unsorted or a sorted T cell fraction (not recorded which). The source is a human donor who was either an allogeneic HSCT recipient or a stem cell or donor lymphocyte infusion donor (not recorded which). It is not recorded whose cells these are; they may come from a transplant donor.

Many counts were recorded for this clonotype. J is TRBJ1-1 and V is TRBV5-1, with a tentative D call TRBD1 (6 bases). From germline, CDR1 is SGHRS and CDR2 YFSETQ. The ends were cut back, 0 bases at V and 1 base at J, with 10 bases in the middle. The CDR3 runs to 15 residues. CDR3 in amino acids: CASSLGGQGNTEAFF. Written as DNA, the CDR3 is TGCGCCAGCAGCTTGGGGGGGCAGGGGAACACTGAAGCTTTCTTT. The entire variable domain, with the rest obtained from reference TRBV5-1 and TRBJ1-1, is as follows: KAGVTQTPRYLIKTRGQQVTLSCSPISGHRSVSWYQQTPGQGLQFLFEYFSETQRNKGNFPGRFSGRQFSNSRSEMNVSTLELGDSALYLCASSLGGQGNTEAFFGQGTRLTVV.

In this sample, this clonotype turned up a few times. The chain uses TRBV21-1 and TRBJ2-4. TRBV21-1 is given as a pseudogene. The CDR3 spans 17 residues. The CDR3 bases are TGTGCCAGCAGCAAAGGACTCATCCATCTAGCCAAAAACATTCAGTACTTC. Translation: CASSKGLIHLAKNIQYF.

This clonotype was counted many times. The rearrangement uses TRBV6-6 and TRBJ1-2, with D hard to call. The CDR3 runs 13 residues. V was pared by 5 bases and J by 0 bases, with 7 bases between. Germline V gene sequence: CDR1 MNHNY, CDR2 SVGAGI (reference sequence). DNA of the CDR3: TGTGCCAGCAGTCCCGGAGCTAACTATGGCTACACCTTC. Translation gives CASSPGANYGYTF.

This chain connects TRBV5-1 to TRBJ2-5, with no clear D. Trimming stripped 4 bases from V and 2 bases from J, with 6 bases between. CDR3 length: 12 amino acids. Germline assignment: CDR1 SGHRS and CDR2 YFSETQ. DNA for the CDR3: TGCGCCAGCAGCCGTGAACAAGAGACCCAGTACTTC. It yields the protein CASSREQETQYF.

This clonotype was seen only a few times. The chain has TRBV6-5 and TRBJ1-4; 7 positions agree with TRBD1. There are 18 residues in the CDR3. Trimming took 0 bases from V and 4 from J; bases not matched to a gene: 11. Germline V gives CDR1 MNHEY, CDR2 SVGAGI. CDR3: CASSYSPLGQALNEKLFF. Written as DNA, the CDR3 is TGTGCCAGCAGTTACTCCCCCCTCGGACAGGCACTTAATGAAAAACTGTTTTTT.

This clonotype was picked up a small number of times. This chain connects TRBV5-1 to TRBJ2-2; unclear D gene. CDR3 size: 13 residues. The germline V and J ends were trimmed by 4 bases and 6 bases, with 10 bases remaining between them. CDR1 SGHRS and CDR2 YFSETQ come from the germline V gene. The CDR3 protein is CASSTTAPGELFF. In nucleotides, the CDR3 is TGCGCCAGCAGCACTACCGCACCCGGGGAGCTGTTTTTT.

The gene calls are TRBV2 and TRBJ1-4; 9 bases map to TRBD1. Germline lookup yields CDR1 SNHLY and CDR2 FYNNEI. The CDR3 runs 14 residues. The ends lost 7 bases at V and 8 bases at J; junction bases unmatched: 8. CDR3 amino acids: CASTGGQGREKLFF. DNA for the CDR3: TGTGCCAGCACCGGGGGACAGGGCAGGGAAAAACTGTTTTTT.

This clonotype has more than one count but fewer than ten. The chain has TRBV3-1 and TRBJ2-3, with D unresolved. This CDR3 comprises 16 residues. Germline values: CDR1 LGHDT, CDR2 YNNKEL (reference sequence). Trimming left V 1 base short and J 0 bases short, with 11 bases between. The CDR3, as DNA: TGTGCCAGCAGCCAAGGAAGACTCCTTAGCACAGATACGCAGTATTTT. It codes for CASSQGRLLSTDTQYF.

There are a few counts of this clonotype. The rearrangement joins TRBV7-8 to TRBJ2-3; either TRBD1 or TRBD2 may fit D (5 bases each). The germline CDR1 and CDR2 sequences are SGHVS and FQNEAQ. Trimming cost V 6 bases and J 0 bases, with 13 bases left between them. This CDR3 has 15 residues. The CDR3 sequence: CASRIRDRSTDTQYF. The CDR3, as DNA: TGTGCCAGCAGAATCCGGGACCGCAGCACAGATACGCAGTATTTT.